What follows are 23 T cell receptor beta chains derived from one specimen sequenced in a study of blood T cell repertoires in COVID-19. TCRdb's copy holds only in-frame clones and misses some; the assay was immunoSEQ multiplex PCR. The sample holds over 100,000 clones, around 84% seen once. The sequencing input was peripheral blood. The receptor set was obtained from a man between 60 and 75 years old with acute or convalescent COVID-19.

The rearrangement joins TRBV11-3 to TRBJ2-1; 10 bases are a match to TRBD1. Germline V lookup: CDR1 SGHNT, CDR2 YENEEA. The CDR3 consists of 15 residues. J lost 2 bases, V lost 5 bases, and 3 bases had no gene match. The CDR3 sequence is CASSVGQGAYNEQFF. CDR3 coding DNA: TGTGCCAGCAGCGTAGGACAGGGGGCCTACAATGAGCAGTTCTTC.

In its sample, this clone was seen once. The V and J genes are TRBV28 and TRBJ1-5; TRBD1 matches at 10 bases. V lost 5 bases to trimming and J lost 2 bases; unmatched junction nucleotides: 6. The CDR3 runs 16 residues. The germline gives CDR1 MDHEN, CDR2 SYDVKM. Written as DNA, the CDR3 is TGTGCCAGCAGTGCCACCGGGACAGGGGGCAATCAGCCCCAGCATTTT. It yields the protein CASSATGTGGNQPQHF.

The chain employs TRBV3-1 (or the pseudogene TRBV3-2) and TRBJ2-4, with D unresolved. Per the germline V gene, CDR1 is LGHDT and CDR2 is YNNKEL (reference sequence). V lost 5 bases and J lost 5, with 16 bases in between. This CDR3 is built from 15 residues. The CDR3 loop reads CASSSQGAIQNIQYF. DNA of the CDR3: TGTGCCAGCAGCTCCCAAGGAGCTATACAAAACATTCAGTACTTC.

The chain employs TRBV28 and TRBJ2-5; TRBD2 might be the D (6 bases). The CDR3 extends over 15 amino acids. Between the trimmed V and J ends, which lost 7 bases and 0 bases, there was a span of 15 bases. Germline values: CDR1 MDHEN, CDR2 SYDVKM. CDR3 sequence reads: CASIKGRDYQETQYF. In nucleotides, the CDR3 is TGTGCCAGCATTAAAGGACGGGACTACCAAGAGACCCAGTACTTC.

The CDR3 protein is CASSPERGITLAKNIQYF. CDR3 bases: TGTGCCAGCTCACCGGAGAGAGGAATTACTCTAGCCAAAAACATTCAGTACTTC. This sequence joins TRBV18 and TRBJ2-4; no definite D call. CDR1 is KGHSH and CDR2 is LQKENI in the germline V gene. Trimming removed 3 bases at V and 0 bases at J, with 18 bases between. CDR3 length: 18 amino acids.

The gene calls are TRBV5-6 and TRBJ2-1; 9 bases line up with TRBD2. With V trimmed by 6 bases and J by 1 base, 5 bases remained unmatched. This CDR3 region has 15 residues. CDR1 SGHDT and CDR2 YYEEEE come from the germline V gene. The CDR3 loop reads CASTAGGPSYNEQFF. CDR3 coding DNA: TGTGCCAGCACAGCGGGAGGACCGTCCTACAATGAGCAGTTCTTC.

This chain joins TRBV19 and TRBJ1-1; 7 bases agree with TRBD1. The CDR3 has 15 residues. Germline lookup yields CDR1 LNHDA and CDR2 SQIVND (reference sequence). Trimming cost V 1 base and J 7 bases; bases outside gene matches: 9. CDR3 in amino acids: CASSIANRGQGEAFF. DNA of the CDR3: TGTGCCAGTAGTATAGCCAACAGGGGCCAGGGTGAAGCTTTCTTT.

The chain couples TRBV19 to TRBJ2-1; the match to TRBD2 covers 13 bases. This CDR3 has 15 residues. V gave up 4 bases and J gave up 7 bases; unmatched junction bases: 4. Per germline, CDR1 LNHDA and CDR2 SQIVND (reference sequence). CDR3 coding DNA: TGTGCCAGTAGTAAACTAGCGGGAGGGGTAAATGAGCAGTTCTTC. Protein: CASSKLAGGVNEQFF.

The CDR3 is CAQGARGYTF. CDR3 in DNA: TGTGCCCAGGGGGCGCGGGGCTACACCTTC. The genes are TRBV30 and TRBJ1-2, with 8 bases that match TRBD1. Germline assignment: CDR1 GTSNPN and CDR2 SVGIG (reference sequence). V dropped 8 bases and J dropped 8; count of bases not matched to a gene: 4. The CDR3 consists of 10 residues.

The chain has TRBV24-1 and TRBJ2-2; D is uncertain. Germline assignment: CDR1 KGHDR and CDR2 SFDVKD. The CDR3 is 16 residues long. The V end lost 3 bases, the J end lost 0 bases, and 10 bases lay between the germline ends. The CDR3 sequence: CATSDLYTANTGELFF. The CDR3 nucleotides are TGTGCCACCAGTGATCTGTACACAGCGAACACCGGGGAGCTGTTTTTT.

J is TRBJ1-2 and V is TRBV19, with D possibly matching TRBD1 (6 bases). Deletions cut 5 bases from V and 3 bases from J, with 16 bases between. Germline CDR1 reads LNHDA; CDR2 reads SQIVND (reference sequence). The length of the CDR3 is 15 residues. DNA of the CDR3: TGTGCCAGTAGTGCCGAGGACAGCTACTACTATGGCTACACCTTC. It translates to CASSAEDSYYYGYTF.

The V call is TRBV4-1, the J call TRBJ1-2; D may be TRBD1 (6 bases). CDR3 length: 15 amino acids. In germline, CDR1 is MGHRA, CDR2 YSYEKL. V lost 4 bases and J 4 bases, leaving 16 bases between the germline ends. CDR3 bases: TGCGCCAGCAGCCCCCTTAACTTGGACAGCTATGGCTACACCTTC. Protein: CASSPLNLDSYGYTF.

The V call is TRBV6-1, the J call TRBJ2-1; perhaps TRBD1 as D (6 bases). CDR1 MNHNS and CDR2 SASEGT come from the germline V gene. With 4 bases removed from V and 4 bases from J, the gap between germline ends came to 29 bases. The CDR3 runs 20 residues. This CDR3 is CASSGGAGALAGSVYNEQFF. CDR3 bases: TGTGCCAGCAGTGGGGGTGCAGGGGCCCTAGCAGGGTCGGTTTACAATGAGCAGTTCTTC.

CDR3 nucleotides: TGCGCCAGCAGCTGGGCGGGAAACACAGATACGCAGTATTTT. Protein product: CASSWAGNTDTQYF. The genes are TRBV5-1 and TRBJ2-3; a weak D match, TRBD2 (6 bases). V was clipped by 3 bases and J by 2 bases, with 10 bases between them. The CDR3 has 14 residues. CDR1 is SGHRS, CDR2 YFSETQ, per germline.

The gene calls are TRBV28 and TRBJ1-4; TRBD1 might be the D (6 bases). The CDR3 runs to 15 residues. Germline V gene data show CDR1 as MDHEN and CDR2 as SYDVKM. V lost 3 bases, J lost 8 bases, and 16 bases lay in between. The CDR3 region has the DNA TGTGCCAGCAGTTTGGAACAGGCCGGACAGGAAAAACTGTTTTTT. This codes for CASSLEQAGQEKLFF.

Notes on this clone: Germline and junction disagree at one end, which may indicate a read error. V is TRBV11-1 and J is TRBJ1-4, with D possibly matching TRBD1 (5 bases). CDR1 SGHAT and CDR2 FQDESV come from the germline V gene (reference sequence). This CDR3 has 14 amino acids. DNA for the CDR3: TGTGCCAGCAGCTACTTCCCGCCCCAGGGTGAAACTGTTTTT. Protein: CASSYFPPQGETVF.

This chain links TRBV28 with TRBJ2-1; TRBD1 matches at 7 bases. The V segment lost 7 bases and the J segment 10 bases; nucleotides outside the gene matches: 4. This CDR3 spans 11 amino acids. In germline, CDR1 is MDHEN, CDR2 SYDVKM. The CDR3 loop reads CASTEGQEQFF. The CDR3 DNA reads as TGTGCCAGCACCGAGGGACAGGAGCAGTTCTTC.

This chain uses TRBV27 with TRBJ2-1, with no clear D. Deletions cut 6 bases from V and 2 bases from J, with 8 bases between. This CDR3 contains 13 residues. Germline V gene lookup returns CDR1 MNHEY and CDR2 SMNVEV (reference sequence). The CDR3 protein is CASRFRAYNEQFF. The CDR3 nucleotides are TGTGCCAGCAGGTTCCGGGCCTACAATGAGCAGTTCTTC.

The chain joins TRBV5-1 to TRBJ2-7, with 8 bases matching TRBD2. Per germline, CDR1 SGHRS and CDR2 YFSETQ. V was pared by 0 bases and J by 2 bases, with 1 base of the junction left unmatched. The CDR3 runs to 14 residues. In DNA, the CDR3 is TGCGCCAGCAGCTTGGACGGGGGGGCCTACGAGCAGTACTTC. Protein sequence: CASSLDGGAYEQYF.

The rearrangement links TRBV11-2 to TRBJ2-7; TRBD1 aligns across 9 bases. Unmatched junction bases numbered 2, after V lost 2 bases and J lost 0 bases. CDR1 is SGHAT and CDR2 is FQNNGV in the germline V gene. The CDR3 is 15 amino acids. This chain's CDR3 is CASSLRDRASYEQYF. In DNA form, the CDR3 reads TGTGCCAGCAGCTTAAGGGACAGGGCCTCCTACGAGCAGTACTTC. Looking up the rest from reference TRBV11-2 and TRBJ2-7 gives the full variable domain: EAGVAQSPRYKIIEKRQSVAFWCNPISGHATLYWYQQILGQGPKLLIQFQNNGVVDDSQLPKDRFSAERLKGVDSTLKIQPAKLEDSAVYLCASSLRDRASYEQYFGPGTRLTVT.

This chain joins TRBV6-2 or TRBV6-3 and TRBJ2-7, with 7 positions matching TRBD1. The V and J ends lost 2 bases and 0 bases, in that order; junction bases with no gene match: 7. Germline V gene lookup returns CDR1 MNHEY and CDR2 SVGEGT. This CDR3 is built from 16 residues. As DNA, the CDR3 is TGTGCCAGCAGTTACGTCAGGGGACAGAACTCCTACGAGCAGTACGTC. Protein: CASSYVRGQNSYEQYV.

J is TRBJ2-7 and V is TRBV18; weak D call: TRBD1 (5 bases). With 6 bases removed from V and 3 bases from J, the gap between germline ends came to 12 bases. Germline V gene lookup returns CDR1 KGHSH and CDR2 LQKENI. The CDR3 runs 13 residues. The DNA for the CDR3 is TGTGCCAGCTCCCCAGACAGAGACTACGAGCAGTACGTC. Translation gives CASSPDRDYEQYV.

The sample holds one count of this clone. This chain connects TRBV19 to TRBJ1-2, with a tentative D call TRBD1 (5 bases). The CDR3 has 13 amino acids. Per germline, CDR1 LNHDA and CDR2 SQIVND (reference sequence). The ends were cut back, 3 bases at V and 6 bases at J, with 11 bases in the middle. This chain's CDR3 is CASSMGGFDGYTF. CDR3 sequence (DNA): TGTGCCAGTAGTATGGGGGGGTTCGATGGCTACACCTTC.